These 14 T cell receptor beta chains originate from one sample sequenced in a study of regulatory T cells. Primers: 52 TRBV forward and 13 TRBJ reverse. The repertoire was sequenced with immunoSEQ multiplex PCR; TCRdb's copy has only in-frame clones and lacks some. This sample yields 21,000 or so clones, of which 93% are seen a single time; about 3.8% belongs to the top ten. The specimen sequenced was CD8+ T cells sorted from blood. The receptors were gathered from a child aged 2 to 15 with CD3G deficiency.

This chain links TRBV28 with TRBJ2-7; 11 bases match TRBD1. The CDR3 has 14 residues. V shed 6 bases, J shed 5 bases, and the junction held 6 bases outside the gene matches. Germline V gene sequence: CDR1 MDHEN, CDR2 SYDVKM. CDR3 residues: CASSWTGGEDEQYF. The CDR3 nucleotides are TGTGCCAGCAGCTGGACAGGGGGCGAGGACGAGCAGTACTTC.

The gene calls are TRBV7-7 and TRBJ2-1; D remains ambiguous. V was clipped by 3 bases and J by 0 bases, with 9 bases between them. The CDR3 has 15 amino acids. CDR1 and CDR2 (germline): SSHAT, FNYEAQ (reference sequence). This CDR3 reads CASSFARISYNEQFF. The CDR3 region has the DNA TGTGCCAGCAGCTTCGCCCGGATCTCCTACAATGAGCAGTTCTTC.

The chain carries TRBV28 and TRBJ2-1; D is unresolved. This CDR3 contains 14 residues. Germline V gives CDR1 MDHEN, CDR2 SYDVKM. V was trimmed by 2 bases and J by 7 bases, leaving 12 bases between them. The CDR3 protein is CASSLLDGPNEQFF. CDR3 coding DNA: TGTGCCAGCAGTTTACTAGACGGCCCTAATGAGCAGTTCTTC.

About this clone itself: Other DNA sequences within the sample encode an identical CDR3. The rearrangement links TRBV5-1 to TRBJ2-1, with D possibly TRBD1 on 5 matching bases. The CDR3 has 12 amino acids. Germline assignment: CDR1 SGHRS and CDR2 YFSETQ. Trimming took 0 bases from V and 7 from J, leaving 5 bases between them. CDR3 amino acids: CASSLEGNEQFF. CDR3 coding DNA: TGCGCCAGCAGCTTGGAGGGGAATGAGCAGTTCTTC.

This clone was picked up a small number of times. The chain uses TRBV28 and TRBJ2-6; 12 positions agree with TRBD1. CDR1 is MDHEN and CDR2 is SYDVKM in the germline V gene. J lost 2 bases, V lost 5 bases, and 7 bases had no gene match. The CDR3 has 18 residues. The CDR3 is CASSGDRGQYTGANVLTF. CDR3 DNA sequence: TGTGCCAGCAGTGGGGACAGGGGGCAGTATACTGGGGCCAACGTCCTGACTTTC.

The chain employs TRBV4-1 and TRBJ2-7, with TRBD1 matching over 11 bases. The CDR3 spans 15 residues. The germline V gene has CDR1 MGHRA and CDR2 YSYEKL. Trimming cost V 4 bases and J 4 bases; bases outside gene matches: 6. CDR3 amino acids: CASSPDGTGGYEQYF. DNA of the CDR3: TGCGCCAGCAGCCCGGACGGGACAGGGGGTTACGAGCAGTACTTC.

The CDR3 sequence: CASRQGGGTEAFF. CDR3 sequence (DNA): TGTGCCAGCAGGCAGGGAGGGGGCACTGAAGCTTTCTTT. The chain is built from TRBV27 and TRBJ1-1, with TRBD1 as a possible D gene (6 bases). The CDR3 has 13 residues. The ends were cut back, 6 bases at V and 4 bases at J, with 12 bases in the middle. Germline CDR1 reads MNHEY; CDR2 reads SMNVEV (reference sequence).

This chain joins TRBV4-1 and TRBJ2-7; maybe TRBD1 (5 bases). The V gene lost 4 bases and the J gene lost 5 bases, with 15 bases spanning the gap. The length of the CDR3 is 14 residues. In germline, CDR1 is MGHRA, CDR2 YSYEKL. The CDR3 loop is CASSLILGRDEQYF. The CDR3 DNA follows: TGCGCCAGCAGCCTCATCCTTGGCAGGGACGAGCAGTACTTC.

About this clone itself: The identical CDR3 is also encoded by other nucleotide sequences in the sample. J is TRBJ2-7 and V is TRBV6-1; no definite D call. The germline V gene has CDR1 MNHNS and CDR2 SASEGT. The germline V and J ends were trimmed by 3 bases and 0 bases, with 3 bases remaining between them. The CDR3 has 12 residues. CDR3 region: CASSESSYEQYF. The DNA for the CDR3 is TGTGCCAGCAGTGAGAGCTCCTACGAGCAGTACTTC.

The chain couples TRBV27 to TRBJ2-7, with D unclear. The CDR3 runs to 13 residues. In germline, CDR1 is MNHEY, CDR2 SMNVEV (reference sequence). Trimming cost V 0 bases and J 5 bases, with 8 bases left between them. Here the CDR3 reads CASSLSSGHEQYF. The CDR3, as DNA: TGTGCCAGCAGTTTATCGTCGGGCCACGAGCAGTACTTC.

This sequence joins TRBV7-9 and TRBJ2-1; 8 nucleotides match TRBD2. Trimming at V came to 4 bases and at J to 9 bases, leaving 17 bases not matched to a gene. CDR1 SEHNR and CDR2 FQNEAQ come from the germline V gene (reference sequence). This CDR3 comprises 17 residues. Here the CDR3 DNA reads TGTGCCAGCAGCTACGGACTAGCACATTCCCTCTTGAGTGAGCAGTTCTTC. Translating it yields CASSYGLAHSLLSEQFF.

V and J are TRBV28 and TRBJ2-1; D is ambiguous. This CDR3 contains 13 residues. CDR1 and CDR2 (germline): MDHEN, SYDVKM. Trimming shortened V by 7 bases and J by 7 bases, and 14 bases separated the two germline ends. CDR3 region: CASTYSLGNEQFF. CDR3 bases: TGTGCCAGCACTTATTCCCTCGGGAATGAGCAGTTCTTC.

The chain carries TRBV9 and TRBJ2-3; 7 bases map to TRBD2. The germline gives CDR1 SGDLS, CDR2 YYNGEE. Unmatched junction bases numbered 2, after V lost 4 bases and J lost 6 bases. The CDR3 spans 12 residues. CDR3 region: CASSREGDTQYF. CDR3 sequence (DNA): TGTGCCAGCAGCAGGGAGGGGGATACGCAGTATTTT.

The table lists this clone with a few counts. This chain connects TRBV28 to TRBJ2-5; no reliable D call. Per germline, CDR1 MDHEN and CDR2 SYDVKM. The V end was cut by 5 bases, the J end by 2 bases, with 6 bases between. The CDR3 contains 12 residues. This CDR3 reads CASSTVQETQYF. DNA for the CDR3: TGTGCCAGCAGTACAGTGCAAGAGACCCAGTACTTC.